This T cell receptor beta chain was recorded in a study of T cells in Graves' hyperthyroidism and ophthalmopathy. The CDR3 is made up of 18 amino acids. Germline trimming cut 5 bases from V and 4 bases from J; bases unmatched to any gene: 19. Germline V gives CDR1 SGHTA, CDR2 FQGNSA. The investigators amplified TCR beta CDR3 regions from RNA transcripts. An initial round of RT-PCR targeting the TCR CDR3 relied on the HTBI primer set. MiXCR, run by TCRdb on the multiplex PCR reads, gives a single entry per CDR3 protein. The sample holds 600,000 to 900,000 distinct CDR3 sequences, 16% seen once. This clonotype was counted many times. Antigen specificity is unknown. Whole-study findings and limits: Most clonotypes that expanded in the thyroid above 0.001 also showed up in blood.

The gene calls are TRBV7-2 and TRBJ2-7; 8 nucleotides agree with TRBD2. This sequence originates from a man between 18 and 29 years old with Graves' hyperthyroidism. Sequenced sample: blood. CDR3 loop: CASSPRGSGSPSVYEQYF. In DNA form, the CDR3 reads TGTGCCAGCAGCCCCCGAGGGAGCGGGAGTCCGAGTGTATACGAGCAGTACTTC.